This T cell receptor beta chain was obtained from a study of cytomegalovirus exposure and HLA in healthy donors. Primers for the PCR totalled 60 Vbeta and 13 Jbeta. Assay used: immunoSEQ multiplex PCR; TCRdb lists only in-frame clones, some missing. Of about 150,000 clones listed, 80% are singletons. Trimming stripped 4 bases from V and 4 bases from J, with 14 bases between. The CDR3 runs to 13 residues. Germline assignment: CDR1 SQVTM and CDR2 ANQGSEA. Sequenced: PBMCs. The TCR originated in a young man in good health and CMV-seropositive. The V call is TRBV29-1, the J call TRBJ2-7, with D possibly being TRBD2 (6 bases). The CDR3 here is CSVGGEIGYEQYF. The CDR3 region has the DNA TGCAGCGTTGGGGGGGAGATAGGGTACGAGCAGTACTTC.